The 23 T cell receptor beta chains below all came from one sample that was sequenced in a study of blood T cell repertoires in COVID-19. Produced via immunoSEQ multiplex PCR; TCRdb's table is partial and in-frame only. This repertoire shows some 120,000 clones, about 90% found once; its top ten account for 0.88%. Sequencing was done on a sample of peripheral blood. The origin of the receptors is a woman aged 45-65 years with active or convalescent COVID-19.

The chain carries TRBV7-8 and TRBJ2-5; D possibly corresponds to TRBD2 (7 bases). The V end lost 4 bases, the J end lost 5 bases, and 17 bases lay between the germline ends. Germline V lookup: CDR1 SGHVS, CDR2 FQNEAQ. The CDR3 runs to 15 residues. DNA of the CDR3: TGTGCCAGCAGCTCTAAGGGGGGGATCCGGGAGACCCAGTACTTC. It translates to CASSSKGGIRETQYF.

This rearrangement joins TRBV3-1 (or the pseudogene TRBV3-2) to TRBJ1-2, with TRBD1 matching 12 bases. Germline lookup yields CDR1 LGHDT and CDR2 YNNKEL (reference sequence). The CDR3 extends over 15 amino acids. Trimming removed 0 bases from V and 8 bases from J; junction bases left unmatched: 4. DNA for the CDR3: TGTGCCAGCAGCCAAGAGGGACAGGGGGCGCGGGGCTACACCTTC. It translates to CASSQEGQGARGYTF.

The chain uses TRBV11-2 and TRBJ2-7, with D hard to call. Germline assignment: CDR1 SGHAT and CDR2 FQNNGV. This CDR3 has 13 amino acids. Trimming cost V 0 bases and J 6 bases, with 9 bases left between them. CDR3 loop: CASSLDIYGEQYF. The DNA of the CDR3 is TGTGCCAGCAGCTTAGATATTTACGGCGAGCAGTACTTC.

The rearrangement uses TRBV9 and TRBJ2-2; 7 nucleotides align to TRBD1. With 3 bases clipped from V and 3 bases from J, the junction kept 5 bases outside the gene matches. CDR1 is SGDLS, CDR2 YYNGEE, per germline. The CDR3 runs 15 residues. The CDR3 DNA is TGTGCCAGCAGCGAAGGGGGCGCCTACACCGGGGAGCTGTTTTTT. It specifies CASSEGGAYTGELFF.

This chain links TRBV11-2 with TRBJ2-5; 13 nucleotides agree with TRBD2. The germline gives CDR1 SGHAT, CDR2 FQNNGV. V was pared by 5 bases and J by 0 bases, with 12 bases of the junction left unmatched. The CDR3 length is 19 residues. The CDR3 sequence: CASSLETSGRGLYQETQYF. CDR3 nucleotides: TGTGCCAGCAGCCTGGAAACTAGCGGGAGGGGACTGTACCAAGAGACCCAGTACTTC.

The chain uses TRBV12-3 or TRBV12-4 and TRBJ1-2; D is ambiguous. The germline V and J ends were trimmed by 3 bases and 13 bases, with 3 bases remaining between them. The CDR3 covers 8 residues. The chain's CDR3 is CASSFSTF. CDR3 coding DNA: TGTGCCAGCAGTTTCTCCACCTTC.

This clone was detected a few times. The V call is TRBV7-2, the J call TRBJ1-2, with D possibly matching TRBD1 (6 bases). V was clipped by 5 bases and J by 4 bases, with 11 bases between them. The CDR3 extends over 13 amino acids. Germline CDR1 is SGHTA and CDR2 is FQGNSA. CDR3 DNA: TGTGCCAGCAGCCAAACAGGGCCCTATGGCTACACCTTC. Residues: CASSQTGPYGYTF.

The rearrangement links TRBV9 to TRBJ1-3, with D possibly TRBD1 on 6 matching bases. The germline CDR1 and CDR2 sequences are SGDLS and YYNGEE. CDR3 size: 18 residues. Trimming shortened V by 1 base and J by 0 bases, and 17 bases separated the two germline ends. The DNA of the CDR3 is TGTGCCAGCAGCGTATCGCCGCAGGGGCCATTCTCTGGAAACACCATATATTTT. The encoded protein is CASSVSPQGPFSGNTIYF.

The rearrangement joins TRBV10-3 to TRBJ2-1; the D gene is possibly TRBD1 (6 bases). V gave up 4 bases and J gave up 3 bases, with 7 bases separating them. The CDR3 is made up of 13 amino acids. CDR1 is ENHRY and CDR2 is SYGVKD in the germline V gene. CDR3 amino acids: CAISAGHYNEQFF. The CDR3 DNA is TGTGCCATCAGTGCGGGACACTACAATGAGCAGTTCTTC.

The chain combines TRBV5-1 with TRBJ2-5; possibly TRBD1 for D (7 bases). V shed 0 bases and J shed 3 bases, with 15 bases lying between them. This CDR3 is 16 amino acids long. Germline V gene data show CDR1 as SGHRS and CDR2 as YFSETQ. CDR3 amino acids: CASSLGGPGGKETQYF. CDR3 in DNA: TGCGCCAGCAGCTTGGGTGGGCCAGGGGGGAAAGAGACCCAGTACTTC.

The chain is built from TRBV6-5 and TRBJ2-7, with D perhaps matching TRBD2 (5 bases). V was pared by 0 bases and J by 3 bases, with 12 bases between. The V gene's germline CDR1 is MNHEY and CDR2 SVGAGI. The CDR3 consists of 15 residues. The CDR3 here is CASSYSRLPHYEQYF. Written as DNA, the CDR3 is TGTGCCAGCAGTTACTCAAGACTACCCCACTACGAGCAGTACTTC.

The V gene is TRBV5-1, the J gene TRBJ1-1; D perhaps matches TRBD1 (6 bases). The CDR3 spans 15 residues. Trimming shortened V by 3 bases and J by 1 base, and 13 bases separated the two germline ends. Looked up from germline, CDR1 is SGHRS and CDR2 is YFSETQ. In nucleotides, the CDR3 is TGCGCCAGCAGCTCCGACAGGCCGGGGAACACTGAAGCTTTCTTT. As protein: CASSSDRPGNTEAFF.

The chain couples TRBV12-3 or TRBV12-4 to TRBJ1-1, with D unresolved. The CDR3 spans 13 residues. V was trimmed by 5 bases and J by 6 bases, leaving 13 bases between them. DNA for the CDR3: TGTGCCAGCAGTACTGGGGAGAAGGCTGAAGCTTTCTTT. Protein sequence: CASSTGEKAEAFF.

This clone came up many times. The rearrangement joins TRBV19 to TRBJ2-4; maybe TRBD2 (6 bases). Per the germline V gene, CDR1 is LNHDA and CDR2 is SQIVND (reference sequence). V was clipped by 7 bases and J by 4 bases, with 14 bases between them. The CDR3 has 14 amino acids. The CDR3 nucleotides are TGTGCCAGTATTTCGGGAGAGGAAAAAAACATTCAGTACTTC. Amino acids: CASISGEEKNIQYF.

This sequence joins TRBV24-1 and TRBJ2-7; 7 bases line up with TRBD1. V shed 2 bases and J 2 bases; nucleotides not matched to a gene: 8. This CDR3 region has 16 residues. CDR1 KGHDR and CDR2 SFDVKD come from the germline V gene. CDR3 nucleotide sequence: TGTGCCACCAGTGATTCCGCACAGGGGTACCCCTACGAGCAGTACTTC. Amino acids: CATSDSAQGYPYEQYF.

This chain connects TRBV29-1 to TRBJ2-3; tentative D call: TRBD2 (6 bases). The CDR3 is 13 residues long. Germline CDR1 reads SQVTM; CDR2 reads ANQGSEA. The ends were cut back, 8 bases at V and 1 base at J, with 13 bases in the middle. The DNA of the CDR3 is TGCAGCCTCTGGGTAGCGGGCACAGATACGCAGTATTTT. As protein: CSLWVAGTDTQYF.

The gene calls are TRBV4-2 and TRBJ2-7; 10 bases agree with TRBD2. This CDR3 is built from 15 residues. After removal of 0 bases from V and 3 bases from J, the junction contained 2 bases not matched to a gene. Germline V gene data show CDR1 as LGHNA and CDR2 as YNFKEQ. As DNA, the CDR3 is TGTGCCAGCAGCCAAGAGAGGACTAGCGGCTACGAGCAGTACTTC. Its protein is CASSQERTSGYEQYF.

The rearrangement links TRBV5-1 to TRBJ1-4; 7 bases agree with TRBD1. The J segment lost 8 bases and the V segment lost 0 bases, leaving 4 bases of the junction unmatched. Germline CDR1 and CDR2: SGHRS and YFSETQ. The CDR3 totals 14 residues. As DNA, the CDR3 is TGCGCCAGCAGCTTGGGACAGGGTTACGAAAAACTGTTTTTT. This translates into CASSLGQGYEKLFF. The variable domain in full, completed from reference TRBV5-1 and TRBJ1-4, reads KAGVTQTPRYLIKTRGQQVTLSCSPISGHRSVSWYQQTPGQGLQFLFEYFSETQRNKGNFPGRFSGRQFSNSRSEMNVSTLELGDSALYLCASSLGQGYEKLFFGSGTQLSVL.

The V call is TRBV4-3, the J call TRBJ2-7; D may be TRBD1 (5 bases). There are 16 residues in the CDR3. Germline V gives CDR1 LGHNA, CDR2 YSLEER. Trimming shortened V by 1 base and J by 2 bases, and 15 bases separated the two germline ends. CDR3 bases: TGCGCCAGCAGCCAAGTCTTGGGGCGGAATACCTACGAGCAGTACTTC. It codes for CASSQVLGRNTYEQYF.

The J gene is TRBJ2-5, the V gene TRBV6-5, with TRBD1 identical over 7 bases. V lost 10 bases and J lost 7; bases outside the gene matches: 18. CDR3 length: 15 residues. CDR1 and CDR2 (germline): MNHEY, SVGAGI. CDR3 sequence: CAIQNSGQLTLTQYF. The CDR3 region has the DNA TGTGCCATACAAAATTCGGGACAGCTCACATTGACCCAGTACTTC.

The chain recombines TRBV7-3 with TRBJ2-1; 9 positions agree with TRBD2. The CDR3 is 14 amino acids. V dropped 2 bases and J dropped 7; count of bases not matched to a gene: 3. The germline gives CDR1 SGHTA, CDR2 FQGTGA. As DNA, the CDR3 is TGTGCCAGCAGCTTAGGCGGGAGGGTGAATGAGCAGTTCTTC. Its translation is CASSLGGRVNEQFF.

V and J are TRBV28 and TRBJ2-5; 8 nucleotides match TRBD1. Germline V gene sequence: CDR1 MDHEN, CDR2 SYDVKM. V shed 5 bases, J shed 5 bases, and the junction held 10 bases outside the gene matches. This CDR3 is 15 amino acids long. CDR3 DNA: TGTGCCAGCAGTAGCATCAGGGGGCCTCGGGAGACCCAGTACTTC. Translated, it gives CASSSIRGPRETQYF.

The rearrangement joins TRBV28 to TRBJ1-1; D is perhaps TRBD1 (5 bases). The germline CDR1 and CDR2 sequences are MDHEN and SYDVKM. This CDR3 spans 14 amino acids. The ends were cut back, 7 bases at V and 4 bases at J, with 16 bases in the middle. In nucleotides, the CDR3 is TGTGCCAGCACCCCCCCGGGAGGGACCACTGAAGCTTTCTTT. Its protein product is CASTPPGGTTEAFF.